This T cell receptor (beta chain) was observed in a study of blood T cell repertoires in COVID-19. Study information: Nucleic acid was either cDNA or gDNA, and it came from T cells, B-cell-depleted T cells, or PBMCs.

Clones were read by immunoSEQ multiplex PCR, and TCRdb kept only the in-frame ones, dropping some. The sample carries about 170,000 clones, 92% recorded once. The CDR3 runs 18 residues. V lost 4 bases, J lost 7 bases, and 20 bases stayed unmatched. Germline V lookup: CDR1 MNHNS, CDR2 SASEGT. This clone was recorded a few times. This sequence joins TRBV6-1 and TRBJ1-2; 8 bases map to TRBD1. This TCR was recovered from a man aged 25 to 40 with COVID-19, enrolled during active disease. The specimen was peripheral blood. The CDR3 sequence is CASSVLRVSRDRIGGYTF. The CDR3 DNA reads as TGTGCCAGCAGTGTCTTAAGAGTGTCCCGGGACAGGATCGGTGGCTACACCTTC.